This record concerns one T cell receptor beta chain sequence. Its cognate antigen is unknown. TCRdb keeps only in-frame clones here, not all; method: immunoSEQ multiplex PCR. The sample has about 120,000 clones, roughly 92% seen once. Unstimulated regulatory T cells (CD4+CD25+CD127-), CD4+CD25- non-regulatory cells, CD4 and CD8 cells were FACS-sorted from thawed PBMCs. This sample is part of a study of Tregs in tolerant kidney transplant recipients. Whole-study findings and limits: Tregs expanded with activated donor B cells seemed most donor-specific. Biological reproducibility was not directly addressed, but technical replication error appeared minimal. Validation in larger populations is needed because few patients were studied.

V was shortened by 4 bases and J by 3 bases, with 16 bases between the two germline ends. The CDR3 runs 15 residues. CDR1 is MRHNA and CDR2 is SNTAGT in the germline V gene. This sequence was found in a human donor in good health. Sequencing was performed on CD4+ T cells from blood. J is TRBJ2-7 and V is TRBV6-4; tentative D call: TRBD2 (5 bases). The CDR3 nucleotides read TGTGCCAGCAGTGCCGACCCCCTTCGGGGCTACGAGCAGTACTTC. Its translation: CASSADPLRGYEQYF.